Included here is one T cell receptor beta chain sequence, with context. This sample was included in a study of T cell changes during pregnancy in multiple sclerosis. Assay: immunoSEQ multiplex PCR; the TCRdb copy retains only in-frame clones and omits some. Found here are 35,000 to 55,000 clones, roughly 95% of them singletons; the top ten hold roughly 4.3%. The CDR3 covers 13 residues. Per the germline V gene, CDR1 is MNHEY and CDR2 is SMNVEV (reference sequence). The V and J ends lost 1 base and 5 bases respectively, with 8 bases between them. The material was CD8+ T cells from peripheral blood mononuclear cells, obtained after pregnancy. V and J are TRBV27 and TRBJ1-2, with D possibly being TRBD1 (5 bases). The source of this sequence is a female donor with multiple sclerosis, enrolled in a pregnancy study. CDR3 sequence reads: CASSLFGGYGYTF. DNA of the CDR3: TGTGCCAGCAGTTTATTTGGGGGGTATGGCTACACCTTC.